These 5 T cell receptor beta chains were all obtained from the same sample, sequenced in a study of OX40 agonist ivuxolimab in advanced cancers. Assay: immunoSEQ multiplex PCR; the TCRdb copy retains only in-frame clones and omits some. The data contain some 100,000 clones, approximately 90% of them seen just once; the ten biggest clones take up 0.31%. Here the sequenced sample was CD4+ or CD8+ T cells sorted from blood, taken in a trial of the OX40 agonist ivuxolimab. These receptors originate from an adult with an advanced solid tumor such as melanoma, head and neck, liver or kidney cancer.

V usage is TRBV4-1 and J usage is TRBJ2-2, with TRBD1 matching 7 bases. CDR1 is MGHRA and CDR2 is YSYEKL in the germline V gene. The V gene end was trimmed by 0 bases and the J gene end by 0 bases; junction bases not matched to a gene: 10. There are 19 residues in the CDR3. The CDR3 DNA follows: TGCGCCAGCAGCCAAGATCAGCCGACAGGGTATACGAACACCGGGGAGCTGTTTTTT. It specifies CASSQDQPTGYTNTGELFF.

The chain carries TRBV6-6 and TRBJ2-2; D remains ambiguous. Germline V gene sequence: CDR1 MNHNY, CDR2 SVGAGI (reference sequence). CDR3 length: 14 amino acids. V was clipped by 2 bases and J by 6 bases, with 10 bases between them. Here the CDR3 reads CASSYPRAAGELFF. Written as DNA, the CDR3 is TGTGCCAGCAGTTACCCCCGGGCGGCCGGGGAGCTGTTTTTT.

Only a few counts were recorded for this clone. J is TRBJ2-2 and V is TRBV19; no reliable D call. The CDR3 has 15 amino acids. Germline values: CDR1 LNHDA, CDR2 SQIVND (reference sequence). V gave up 5 bases and J gave up 4 bases, with 14 bases separating them. DNA of the CDR3: TGTGCCAGTAGTGTGGGTTCAGTATCCACCGGGGAGCTGTTTTTT. Translated, it gives CASSVGSVSTGELFF.

Only a few counts were recorded for this clone. CDR3 sequence reads: CATMRDTQYF. DNA for the CDR3: TGTGCCACCATGCGAGATACGCAGTATTTT. This sequence joins TRBV2 and TRBJ2-3; the D is unclear. V was clipped by 10 bases and J by 5 bases, with 7 bases between them. The CDR3 consists of 10 residues. Germline V gene sequence: CDR1 SNHLY, CDR2 FYNNEI.

V usage is TRBV18 and J usage is TRBJ2-5; either TRBD1 or TRBD2 may fit D (5 bases each). V was trimmed by 5 bases and J by 5 bases, leaving 12 bases between them. Germline lookup yields CDR1 KGHSH and CDR2 LQKENI. This CDR3 has 13 amino acids. The CDR3 coding sequence is TGTGCCAGCTCAGAGAACGAGGGGGAGACCCAGTACTTC. Residues: CASSENEGETQYF.